These 9 T cell receptor beta chains were sequenced from one sample in a study of blood T cell repertoires in COVID-19 (dated by TCRdb to 2019 to 2021). Library method: the immunoSEQ multiplex PCR assay. This immuneACCESS table, as held by TCRdb, lists in-frame sequences with V and J called but not all clones. Of the missing ones, under half trace to an unresolved V gene in checked studies; the others have no known cause. The sample table contains around 73,000 clones; only one count was recorded for about 74% of them. The ten most abundant clones make up about 2.1% of the sample. The sequencing input was peripheral blood. The receptors originated from a man between 65 and 79 years old with COVID-19, enrolled during active disease.

The V call is TRBV29-1, the J call TRBJ1-1; 7 bases match TRBD1. The V gene end was trimmed by 1 base and the J gene end by 9 bases; junction bases not matched to a gene: 2. Germline CDR1 and CDR2: SQVTM and ANQGSEA. This CDR3 is 11 amino acids long. CDR3 residues: CSVEGGQQAFF. The CDR3 nucleotides are TGCAGCGTTGAAGGGGGACAGCAAGCTTTCTTT.

The chain is built from TRBV29-1 and TRBJ1-2; D is ambiguous. This CDR3 is built from 10 residues. The V and J ends lost 3 bases and 8 bases respectively, with 7 bases between them. The germline V gene has CDR1 SQVTM and CDR2 ANQGSEA. For the CDR3, the DNA is TGCAGCGTTGAGCAGGAAGGCTACACCTTC. Residues: CSVEQEGYTF.

This clone was observed a handful of times. V is TRBV19 and J is TRBJ2-2; D call uncertain. The CDR3 has 13 residues. Germline V gene sequence: CDR1 LNHDA, CDR2 SQIVND (reference sequence). Trimming removed 5 bases from V and 1 base from J, with 5 bases in between. The CDR3 DNA reads TGTGCCAGTAGTCTACTGAACACCGGGGAGCTGTTTTTT. This translates into CASSLLNTGELFF.

The chain combines TRBV5-1 with TRBJ2-2; perhaps TRBD2 as D (5 bases). The V and J ends lost 6 bases and 1 base respectively, with 10 bases between them. The germline V gene has CDR1 SGHRS and CDR2 YFSETQ. This CDR3 contains 14 residues. In DNA form, the CDR3 reads TGCGCCAGCATTGAGGGAGTGAACACCGGGGAGCTGTTTTTT. It translates to CASIEGVNTGELFF.

V and J are TRBV6-5 and TRBJ1-2; TRBD1 is a possible D gene (5 bases). Trimming took off 2 bases at V and 8 bases at J, with 12 bases between the two ends. This CDR3 contains 13 residues. Germline CDR1 is MNHEY and CDR2 is SVGAGI. The CDR3 nucleotides read TGTGCCAGCAGTTACGGGCAGGGTTGGGGCTACACCTTC. It translates to CASSYGQGWGYTF.

This rearrangement joins TRBV30 to TRBJ1-2; 8 bases agree with TRBD1. The germline V gene has CDR1 GTSNPN and CDR2 SVGIG (reference sequence). J lost 7 bases, V lost 0 bases, and 7 bases had no gene match. The CDR3 contains 14 residues. CDR3 in amino acids: CAWSVQDRVGGYTF. The CDR3 bases are TGTGCCTGGAGTGTACAGGACAGGGTGGGTGGCTACACCTTC. Together with reference TRBV30 and TRBJ1-2, the CDR3 gives the full variable domain: SQTIHQWPATLVQPVGSPLSLECTVEGTSNPNLYWYRQAAGRGLQLLFYSVGIGQISSEVPQNLSASRPQDRQFILSSKKLLLSDSGFYLCAWSVQDRVGGYTFGSGTRLTVV.

The chain carries TRBV10-3 and TRBJ1-1; D is unresolved. The CDR3 contains 14 residues. V was pared by 6 bases and J by 0 bases, with 11 bases between. Germline V gene lookup returns CDR1 ENHRY and CDR2 SYGVKD. Here the CDR3 reads CAIRGRELNTEAFF. For the CDR3, the DNA is TGTGCCATCAGGGGTCGGGAATTGAACACTGAAGCTTTCTTT.

Only one count was recorded for this clone. V and J are TRBV28 and TRBJ1-2; D may be TRBD1 (6 bases). CDR3 length: 16 amino acids. V gave up 1 base and J gave up 2 bases, with 14 bases separating them. CDR1 and CDR2 (germline): MDHEN, SYDVKM. This CDR3 is CASSLSGTWGNYGYTF. CDR3 sequence (DNA): TGTGCCAGCAGTTTATCCGGGACATGGGGCAACTATGGCTACACCTTC.

The chain is built from TRBV6-5 and TRBJ1-4; 7 bases align to TRBD1. The CDR3 is 13 residues long. Germline lookup yields CDR1 MNHEY and CDR2 SVGAGI. The trim removed 2 bases at V and 8 bases at J, leaving 2 bases unmatched. This chain's CDR3 is CASSYKDREKLFF. CDR3 bases: TGTGCCAGCAGTTACAAGGACAGGGAAAAACTGTTTTTT.